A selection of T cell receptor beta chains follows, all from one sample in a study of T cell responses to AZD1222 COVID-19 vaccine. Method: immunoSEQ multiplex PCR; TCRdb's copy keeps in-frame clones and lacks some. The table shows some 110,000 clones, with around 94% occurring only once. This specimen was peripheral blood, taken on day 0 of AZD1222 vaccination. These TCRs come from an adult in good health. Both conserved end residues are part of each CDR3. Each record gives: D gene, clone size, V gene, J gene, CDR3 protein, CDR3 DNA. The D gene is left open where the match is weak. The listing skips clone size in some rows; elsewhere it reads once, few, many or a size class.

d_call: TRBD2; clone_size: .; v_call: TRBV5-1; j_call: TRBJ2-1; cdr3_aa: CASSFTGGPINEQFF; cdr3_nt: TGCGCCAGCAGCTTTACGGGAGGGCCTATCAATGAGCAGTTCTTC
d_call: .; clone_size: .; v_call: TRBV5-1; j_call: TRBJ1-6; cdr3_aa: CASSSLPQGIDSPLHF; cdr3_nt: TGCGCCAGCAGCTCCCTCCCACAGGGAATAGATTCACCCCTCCACTTT
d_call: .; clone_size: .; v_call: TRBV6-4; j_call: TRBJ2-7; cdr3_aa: CASSENTDPSYEQYF; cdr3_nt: TGTGCCAGCAGTGAGAACACTGATCCCTCCTACGAGCAGTACTTC
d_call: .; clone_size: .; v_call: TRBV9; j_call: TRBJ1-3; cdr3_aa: CASSVEDSGGNTIYF; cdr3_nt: TGTGCCAGCAGCGTAGAAGATTCGGGAGGAAACACCATATATTTT
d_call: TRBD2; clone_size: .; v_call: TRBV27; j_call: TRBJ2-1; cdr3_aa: CASSLWTSGINEQFF; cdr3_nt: TGTGCCAGCAGTTTATGGACTAGCGGTATTAATGAGCAGTTCTTC
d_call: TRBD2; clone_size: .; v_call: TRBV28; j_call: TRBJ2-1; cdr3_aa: CASSGSGSPSGRAGGEQFF; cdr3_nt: TGTGCCAGCAGTGGGTCCGGCAGTCCTAGCGGGAGGGCCGGCGGGGAGCAGTTCTTC
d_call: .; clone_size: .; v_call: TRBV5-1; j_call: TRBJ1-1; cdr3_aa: CASSLGLTNTEAFF; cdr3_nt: TGCGCCAGCAGCTTAGGGTTAACGAACACTGAAGCTTTCTTT
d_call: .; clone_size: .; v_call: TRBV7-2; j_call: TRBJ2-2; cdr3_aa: CASSLGTFGELFF; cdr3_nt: TGTGCCAGCAGCTTAGGAACTTTCGGGGAGCTGTTTTTT
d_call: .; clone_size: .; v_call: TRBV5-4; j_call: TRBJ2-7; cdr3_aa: CASSLGGLNEQYF; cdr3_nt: TGTGCCAGCAGCTTGGGGGGGCTGAACGAGCAGTACTTC
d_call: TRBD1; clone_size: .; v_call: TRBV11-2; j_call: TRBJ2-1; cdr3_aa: CASSLGDRGWTFF; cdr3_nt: TGTGCCAGCAGCTTAGGGGACAGGGGTTGGACGTTCTTC
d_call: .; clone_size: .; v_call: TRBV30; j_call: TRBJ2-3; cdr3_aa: CAWTLLTDTQYF; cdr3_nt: TGTGCCTGGACCCTACTCACAGATACGCAGTATTTT
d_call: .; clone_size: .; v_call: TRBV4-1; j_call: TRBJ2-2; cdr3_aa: CASSRGGLWNTGELFF; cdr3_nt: TGCGCCAGCAGCCGTGGGGGACTTTGGAACACCGGGGAGCTGTTTTTT
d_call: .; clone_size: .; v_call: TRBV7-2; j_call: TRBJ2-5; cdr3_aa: CASSPALTQYF; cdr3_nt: TGTGCCAGCAGCCCAGCACTGACCCAGTACTTC
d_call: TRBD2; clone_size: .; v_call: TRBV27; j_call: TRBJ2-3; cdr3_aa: CASSGLAGGTDTQYF; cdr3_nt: TGTGCCAGCAGTGGACTAGCGGGAGGCACAGATACGCAGTATTTT
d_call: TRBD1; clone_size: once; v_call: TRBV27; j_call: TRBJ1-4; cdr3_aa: CASARRGTGRQGNEKLFF; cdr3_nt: TGTGCCAGCGCCAGACGTGGGACAGGGAGACAGGGTAATGAAAAACTGTTTTTT
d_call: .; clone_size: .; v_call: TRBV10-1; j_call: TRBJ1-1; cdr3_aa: CASSESRDLNTEAFF; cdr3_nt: TGCGCCAGCAGTGAGTCGAGGGACCTTAACACTGAAGCTTTCTTT
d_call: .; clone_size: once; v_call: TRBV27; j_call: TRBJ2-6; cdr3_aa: CASSSGGGSGANVLTF; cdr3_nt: TGTGCCAGCAGTTCAGGGGGGGGCTCTGGGGCCAACGTCCTGACTTTC
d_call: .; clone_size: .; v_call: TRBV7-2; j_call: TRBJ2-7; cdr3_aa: CASSLTASEQYF; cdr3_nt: TGTGCCAGCAGCTTGACCGCGAGCGAGCAGTACTTC